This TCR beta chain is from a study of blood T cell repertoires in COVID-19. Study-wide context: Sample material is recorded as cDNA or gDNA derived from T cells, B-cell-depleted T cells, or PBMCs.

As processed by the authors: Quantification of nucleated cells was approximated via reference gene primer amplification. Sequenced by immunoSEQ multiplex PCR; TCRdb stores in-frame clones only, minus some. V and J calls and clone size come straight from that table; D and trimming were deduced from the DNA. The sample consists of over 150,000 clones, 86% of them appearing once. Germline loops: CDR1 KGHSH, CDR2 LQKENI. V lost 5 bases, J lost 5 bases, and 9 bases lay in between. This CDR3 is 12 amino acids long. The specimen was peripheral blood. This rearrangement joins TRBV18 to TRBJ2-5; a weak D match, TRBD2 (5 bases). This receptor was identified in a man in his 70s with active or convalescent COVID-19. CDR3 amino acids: CASSSGRETQYF. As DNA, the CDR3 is TGTGCCAGCTCATCGGGAAGGGAGACCCAGTACTTC.